A single sample is the source of the 26 T cell receptor beta chains below, sequenced in a study of CD8 T cells in Susac syndrome. Reverse transcription of 0.5 to 1 ug RNA used random hexamers. TCRdb re-called the immunoSEQ multiplex PCR reads with MiXCR, one entry per CDR3 protein. Counted here are 150,000 to 200,000 distinct CDR3 sequences, about 95% occurring once; the ten biggest clones make up 0.1%. The sequenced sample was CD4+ T cells from PBMCs. These receptor sequences come from a human donor in good health.

This chain's CDR3 is CASSFGLAGYNEQFF. In DNA form, the CDR3 reads TGTGCCAGCAGTTTCGGACTAGCGGGATATAATGAGCAGTTCTTC. The rearrangement links TRBV12-3 or TRBV12-4 to TRBJ2-1; TRBD2 matches 12 bases. The CDR3 runs 15 residues. J gave up 7 bases and V 3 bases, and 4 bases lay outside the gene matches.

V usage is TRBV12-3 or TRBV12-4 and J usage is TRBJ1-5, with D possibly TRBD1 on 6 matching bases. This CDR3 region has 13 residues. V was pared by 6 bases and J by 4 bases, with 10 bases between. The CDR3: CASSKQGNQPQHF. The CDR3 DNA reads TGTGCCAGCAGCAAGCAGGGGAATCAGCCCCAGCATTTT.

The gene calls are TRBV2 and TRBJ2-1; TRBD2 matches at 8 bases. The germline V gene encodes CDR1 SNHLY and CDR2 FYNNEI. V was pared by 0 bases and J by 4 bases, with 8 bases of the junction left unmatched. CDR3 length: 17 amino acids. As DNA, the CDR3 is TGTGCCAGCAGTGAAGCGCAATTAGCGGGACCGTACAATGAGCAGTTCTTC. Amino acids: CASSEAQLAGPYNEQFF. The full variable domain, in which reference TRBV2 and TRBJ2-1 provide the parts outside the CDR3, is EPEVTQTPSHQVTQMGQEVILRCVPISNHLYFYWYRQILGQKVEFLVSFYNNEISEKSEIFDDQFSVERPDGSNFTLKIRSTKLEDSAMYFCASSEAQLAGPYNEQFFGPGTRLTVL.

The J gene is TRBJ2-3, the V gene TRBV7-2; D remains unclear. Germline V gene data show CDR1 as SGHTA and CDR2 as FQGNSA. With 4 bases removed from V and 2 bases from J, the gap between germline ends came to 7 bases. The CDR3 totals 13 residues. CDR3 nucleotide sequence: TGTGCCAGCAGCTCAACCTACACAGATACGCAGTATTTT. Protein product: CASSSTYTDTQYF.

This chain joins TRBV5-1 and TRBJ2-3, with unresolved D. V was trimmed by 2 bases and J by 5 bases, leaving 9 bases between them. This CDR3 spans 13 amino acids. CDR1 is SGHRS, CDR2 YFSETQ, per germline. CDR3 coding DNA: TGCGCCAGCAGCTTCCGCTTTCAAGATACGCAGTATTTT. It translates to CASSFRFQDTQYF.

The chain recombines TRBV9 with TRBJ2-1; possibly TRBD1 or TRBD2 for D (5 bases each). The CDR3 totals 14 residues. Germline assignment: CDR1 SGDLS and CDR2 YYNGEE. V lost 0 bases to trimming and J lost 2 bases, with 6 bases between them. CDR3 region: CASSVEGPYNEQFF. DNA of the CDR3: TGTGCCAGCAGCGTAGAGGGACCCTACAATGAGCAGTTCTTC.

This chain links TRBV29-1 with TRBJ2-2; 8 positions match TRBD2. V shed 4 bases, J shed 4 bases, and the junction held 8 bases outside the gene matches. CDR1 SQVTM and CDR2 ANQGSEA come from the germline V gene. This CDR3 is 15 amino acids long. CDR3 sequence: CSVVAGGRGTGELFF. As DNA, the CDR3 is TGCAGCGTTGTGGCGGGAGGTCGAGGCACCGGGGAGCTGTTTTTT.

The chain couples TRBV20-1 to TRBJ2-1; TRBD2 matches 8 bases. Germline V gene sequence: CDR1 DFQATT, CDR2 SNEGSKA (reference sequence). After removal of 5 bases from V and 7 bases from J, the junction contained 7 bases not matched to a gene. The CDR3 sequence is 13 residues long. The CDR3 loop is CSARPGGWNEQFF. CDR3 DNA sequence: TGCAGTGCTCGGCCGGGAGGGTGGAATGAGCAGTTCTTC.

The genes are TRBV29-1 and TRBJ1-5; maybe TRBD1 (5 bases). Germline lookup yields CDR1 SQVTM and CDR2 ANQGSEA. The CDR3 totals 18 residues. Trimming shortened V by 1 base and J by 1 base, and 20 bases separated the two germline ends. CDR3 region: CSVEGRDAFLISNQPQHF. Written as DNA, the CDR3 is TGCAGCGTTGAAGGCAGGGACGCTTTTCTCATAAGCAATCAGCCCCAGCATTTT.

The genes are TRBV14 and TRBJ2-7; TRBD1 matches at 8 bases. The germline V gene has CDR1 SGHDN and CDR2 FVKESK. This CDR3 has 14 residues. V trimming: 5 bases; J trimming: 2 bases; junction bases outside the gene matches: 5. DNA of the CDR3: TGTGCCAGCAGCTCTACAGGGGGGACCTACGAGCAGTACTTC. It specifies CASSSTGGTYEQYF.

This chain links TRBV4-3 with TRBJ2-5; 8 nucleotides match TRBD1. This CDR3 is 14 amino acids long. Germline CDR1 and CDR2: LGHNA and YSLEER. V was pared by 4 bases and J by 0 bases, with 1 base of the junction left unmatched. CDR3 in DNA: TGCGCCAGCAGCCTACAGGGGGACCAAGAGACCCAGTACTTC. Residues: CASSLQGDQETQYF.

The chain joins TRBV7-2 to TRBJ2-7; 10 nucleotides align to TRBD1. The CDR3 length is 14 residues. Germline V gene sequence: CDR1 SGHTA, CDR2 FQGNSA. J was trimmed by 7 bases and V by 5 bases; bases with no gene match: 8. CDR3 DNA sequence: TGTGCCAGCAGCCCCTTGGGGACAGGGGTAGAGCAGTACTTC. As protein: CASSPLGTGVEQYF.

The chain combines TRBV28 with TRBJ2-6, with 7 nucleotides matching TRBD1. The germline V gene has CDR1 MDHEN and CDR2 SYDVKM. The length of the CDR3 is 17 residues. Unmatched junction bases numbered 11, after V lost 7 bases and J lost 2 bases. CDR3 nucleotides: TGTGCCAGCACAGCGTACAGGGGCCCGACTGGGGCCAACGTCCTGACTTTC. Translating gives CASTAYRGPTGANVLTF.

This rearrangement joins TRBV20-1 to TRBJ2-7; D uncertain. The CDR3 consists of 15 residues. Germline V gives CDR1 DFQATT, CDR2 SNEGSKA (reference sequence). The V end was cut by 4 bases, the J end by 5 bases, with 21 bases between. Written as DNA, the CDR3 is TGCAGTGCTATCGGGTCCGCAGGAAGCCCCAACGAGCAGTACTTC. It specifies CSAIGSAGSPNEQYF.

The chain is built from TRBV28 and TRBJ1-2; TRBD1 matches 7 bases. J gave up 6 bases and V 6 bases, and 7 bases lay outside the gene matches. Germline V gene lookup returns CDR1 MDHEN and CDR2 SYDVKM. The CDR3 spans 13 residues. The CDR3 DNA sequence: TGTGCCAGCAGAACCGGGACAGCCAATGGCTACACCTTC. This translates into CASRTGTANGYTF.

In this sample, this clonotype turned up once. J is TRBJ2-7 and V is TRBV28; no clear D. The CDR3 totals 16 residues. Deletions cut 4 bases from V and 2 bases from J, with 18 bases between. Germline V CDR1 and CDR2: MDHEN, SYDVKM. The CDR3 reads CASSSTLTWSAYEQYF. In nucleotides, the CDR3 is TGTGCCAGCAGTTCTACCCTGACTTGGAGCGCCTACGAGCAGTACTTC.

The count of this clonotype is one. The rearrangement joins TRBV7-9 to TRBJ1-5; no firm D call. The ends were cut back, 1 base at V and 8 bases at J, with 9 bases in the middle. The CDR3 spans 13 residues. Germline-derived CDR1 and CDR2 are SEHNR and FQNEAQ (reference sequence). This CDR3 reads CASSLGLNKPQHF. The CDR3 DNA reads as TGTGCCAGCAGCTTAGGCCTAAATAAGCCCCAGCATTTT.

The chain combines TRBV7-3 with TRBJ2-7; D possibly uses TRBD1 or TRBD2 (5 bases each). The length of the CDR3 is 16 residues. The V and J ends lost 2 bases and 1 base respectively, with 15 bases between them. Germline CDR1 reads SGHTA; CDR2 reads FQGTGA. Written as DNA, the CDR3 is TGTGCCAGCAGCTTACGGGCAGGGACCCTATCCTACGAGCAGTACTTC. Its translation is CASSLRAGTLSYEQYF.

The chain has TRBV20-1 and TRBJ2-1, with D maybe TRBD1 (5 bases). Germline CDR1 reads DFQATT; CDR2 reads SNEGSKA (reference sequence). V lost 6 bases to trimming and J lost 0 bases, with 9 bases between them. The CDR3 loop spans 13 amino acids. CDR3 sequence: CSADMSSYNEQFF. The CDR3 DNA sequence: TGCAGTGCGGACATGAGCTCCTACAATGAGCAGTTCTTC.

The rearrangement links TRBV30 to TRBJ1-1; the D is unclear. This CDR3 comprises 13 residues. Trimming cost V 3 bases and J 1 base, with 9 bases left between them. From germline, CDR1 is GTSNPN and CDR2 SVGIG (reference sequence). CDR3 DNA: TGTGCCTGGAGGGCGGACGGGAACACTGAAGCTTTCTTT. Translating gives CAWRADGNTEAFF.

The V gene is TRBV6-2 or TRBV6-3, the J gene TRBJ2-7; no firm D call. Trimming took 7 bases from V and 0 from J, leaving 13 bases between them. The CDR3 has 14 residues. Germline V lookup: CDR1 MNHEY, CDR2 SVGEGT. This CDR3 reads CASTSLRGSYEQYF. DNA of the CDR3: TGTGCCAGCACCTCCTTGCGCGGCTCCTACGAGCAGTACTTC.

The chain recombines TRBV27 with TRBJ2-5; the match to TRBD1 covers 9 bases. The CDR3 has 14 residues. From germline, CDR1 is MNHEY and CDR2 SMNVEV (reference sequence). J lost 3 bases, V lost 4 bases, and 3 bases had no gene match. The CDR3 is CASSSTGGEETQYF. The CDR3 nucleotides read TGTGCCAGCAGTTCGACAGGGGGTGAAGAGACCCAGTACTTC.

This clonotype was detected once. The chain employs TRBV3-1 and TRBJ1-5, with D uncertain. V shed 1 base and J shed 1 base, with 11 bases lying between them. Germline V gene sequence: CDR1 LGHDT, CDR2 YNNKEL (reference sequence). The CDR3 loop spans 16 amino acids. The CDR3 DNA follows: TGTGCCAGCAGCCAAGGGTTCCTCCAGAGCAATCAGCCCCAGCATTTT. This codes for CASSQGFLQSNQPQHF.

The J gene is TRBJ1-1, the V gene TRBV20-1; the match to TRBD1 covers 9 bases. Germline values: CDR1 DFQATT, CDR2 SNEGSKA (reference sequence). V trimming: 5 bases; J trimming: 0 bases; junction bases outside the gene matches: 4. The CDR3 contains 14 residues. This CDR3 reads CSAGQGWMNTEAFF. The CDR3 nucleotides read TGCAGTGCTGGACAGGGGTGGATGAACACTGAAGCTTTCTTT.

The chain joins TRBV2 to TRBJ2-5, with D possibly called TRBD1 or TRBD2 (5 bases each). The CDR3 spans 11 residues. Germline-derived CDR1 and CDR2 are SNHLY and FYNNEI. Trimming shortened V by 6 bases and J by 7 bases, and 9 bases separated the two germline ends. This chain's CDR3 is CASSRERTQYF. The CDR3 DNA sequence: TGTGCCAGCAGCAGGGAGCGGACCCAGTACTTC.

The chain has TRBV5-1 and TRBJ1-1; 7 bases line up with TRBD1. The CDR3 has 15 amino acids. Germline loops: CDR1 SGHRS, CDR2 YFSETQ. With 6 bases clipped from V and 2 bases from J, the junction kept 10 bases outside the gene matches. The CDR3 is CASTPGGTVNTEAFF. CDR3 nucleotide sequence: TGCGCCAGCACCCCGGGAGGGACAGTTAACACTGAAGCTTTCTTT.